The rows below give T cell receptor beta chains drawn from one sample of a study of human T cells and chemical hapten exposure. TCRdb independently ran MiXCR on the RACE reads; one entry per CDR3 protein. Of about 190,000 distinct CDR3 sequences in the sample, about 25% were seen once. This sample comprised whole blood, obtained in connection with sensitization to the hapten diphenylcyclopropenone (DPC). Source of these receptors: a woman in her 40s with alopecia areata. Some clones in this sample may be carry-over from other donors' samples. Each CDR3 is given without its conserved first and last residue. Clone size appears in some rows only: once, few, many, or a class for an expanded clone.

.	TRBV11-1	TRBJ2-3	ASRSVSSSTDTQY
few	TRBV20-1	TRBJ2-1	SATEPRAGGLRAYNEQF
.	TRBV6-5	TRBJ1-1	ASSYARAGNTEAF
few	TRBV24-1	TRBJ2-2	ATSDLWPYTGELF
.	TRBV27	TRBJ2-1	ASSPGLVEF
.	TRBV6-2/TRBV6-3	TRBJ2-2	ASRTQGANTGELF
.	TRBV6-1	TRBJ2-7	ASSEMGPGTNYEQY
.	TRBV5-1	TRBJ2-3	ASSFTGERGDTQY
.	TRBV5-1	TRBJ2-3	ASSLTGGRGDTQY
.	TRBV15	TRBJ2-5	ATSRDRGWETQY
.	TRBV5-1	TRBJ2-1	ASRPSGRASNEQF
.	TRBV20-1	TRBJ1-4	SARDGGPGEKLF
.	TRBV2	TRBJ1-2	ASHRGGGPYGYT
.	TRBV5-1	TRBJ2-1	ASSLLTVGEQF
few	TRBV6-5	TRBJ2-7	ASSIYQGSSGEQY
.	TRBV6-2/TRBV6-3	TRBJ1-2	ASSPTTGRINYGYT
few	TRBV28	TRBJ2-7	ASNYPGTRPTYEQY
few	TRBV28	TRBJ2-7	ASSFAGGYEQY
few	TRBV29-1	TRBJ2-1	SVAGGGPYNEQF
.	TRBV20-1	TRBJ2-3	SARYTTPTQY
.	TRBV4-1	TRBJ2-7	ASSQDRTYEQY
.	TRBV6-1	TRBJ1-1	ASSEFSMMNTEAF
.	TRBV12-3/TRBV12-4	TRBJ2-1	ASSPDRAPNEQF
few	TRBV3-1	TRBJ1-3	ASSQLSGNTIY